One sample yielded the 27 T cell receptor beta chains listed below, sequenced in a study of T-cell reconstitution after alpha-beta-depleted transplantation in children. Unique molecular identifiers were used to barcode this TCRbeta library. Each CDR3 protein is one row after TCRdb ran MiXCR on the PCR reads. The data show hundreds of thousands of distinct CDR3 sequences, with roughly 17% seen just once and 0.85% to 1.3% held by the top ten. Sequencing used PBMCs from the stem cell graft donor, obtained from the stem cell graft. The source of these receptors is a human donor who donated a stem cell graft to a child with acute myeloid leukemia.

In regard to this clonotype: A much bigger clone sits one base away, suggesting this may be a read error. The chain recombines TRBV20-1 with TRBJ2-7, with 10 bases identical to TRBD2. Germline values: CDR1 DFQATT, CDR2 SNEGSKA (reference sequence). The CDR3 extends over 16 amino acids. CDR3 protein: CSARDLNGLAAYEEYF. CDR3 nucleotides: TGCAGTGCTAGAGATCTCAACGGACTAGCGGCCTACGAGGAGTACTTC.

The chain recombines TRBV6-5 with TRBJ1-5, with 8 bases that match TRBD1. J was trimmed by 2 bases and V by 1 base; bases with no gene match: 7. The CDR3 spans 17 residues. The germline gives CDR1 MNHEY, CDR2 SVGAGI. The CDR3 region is CASSYLEDRVGNQPQHF. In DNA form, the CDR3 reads TGTGCCAGCAGTTACTTAGAGGACAGGGTAGGCAATCAGCCCCAGCATTTT.

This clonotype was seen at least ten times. CDR3 sequence reads: CASSQAPGSHNEQFF. The DNA for the CDR3 is TGTGCCAGCAGCCAGGCCCCCGGGTCGCACAATGAGCAGTTCTTC. V usage is TRBV7-6 and J usage is TRBJ2-1; no definite D call. This CDR3 has 15 amino acids. V was shortened by 5 bases and J by 5 bases, with 16 bases between the two germline ends. Germline lookup yields CDR1 SGHVS and CDR2 FNYEAQ.

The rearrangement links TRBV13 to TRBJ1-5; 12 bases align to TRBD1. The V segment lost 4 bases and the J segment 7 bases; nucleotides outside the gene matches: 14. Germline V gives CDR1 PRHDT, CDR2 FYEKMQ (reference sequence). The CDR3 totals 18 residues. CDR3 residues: CASSSRVPGTGGRQPQHF. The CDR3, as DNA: TGTGCCAGCAGCTCTAGGGTCCCCGGGACAGGGGGCCGGCAGCCCCAGCATTTT.

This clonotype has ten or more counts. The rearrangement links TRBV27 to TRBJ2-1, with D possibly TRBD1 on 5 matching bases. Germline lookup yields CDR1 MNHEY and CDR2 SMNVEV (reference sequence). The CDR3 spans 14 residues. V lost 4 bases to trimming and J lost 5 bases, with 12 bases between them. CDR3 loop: CASSSELGDNEQFF. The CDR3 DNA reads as TGTGCCAGCAGTTCAGAATTAGGGGACAATGAGCAGTTCTTC.

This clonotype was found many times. CDR3 region: CASRPGTGNHEQYF. In DNA, the CDR3 is TGCGCCAGCAGACCTGGGACAGGGAACCACGAGCAGTACTTC. V and J are TRBV5-1 and TRBJ2-7; 9 bases are a match to TRBD1. Germline CDR1 reads SGHRS; CDR2 reads YFSETQ. This CDR3 comprises 14 residues. Trimming at V came to 5 bases and at J to 5 bases, leaving 8 bases not matched to a gene.

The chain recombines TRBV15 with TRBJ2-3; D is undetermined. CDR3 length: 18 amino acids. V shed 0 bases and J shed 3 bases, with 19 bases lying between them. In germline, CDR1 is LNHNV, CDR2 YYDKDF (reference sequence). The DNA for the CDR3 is TGTGCCACCAGCAGAGATGACCTCATTTCTGGGTTTACAGATACGCAGTATTTT. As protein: CATSRDDLISGFTDTQYF.

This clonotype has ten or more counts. CDR3 in amino acids: CSAPMTGVNYGYTF. For the CDR3, the DNA is TGCAGTGCTCCTATGACAGGGGTTAACTATGGCTACACCTTC. V gene TRBV20-1 combines with J gene TRBJ1-2, with TRBD1 identical over 8 bases. This CDR3 region has 14 residues. Trimming removed 5 bases from V and 1 base from J; junction bases left unmatched: 6. Germline CDR1 reads DFQATT; CDR2 reads SNEGSKA (reference sequence).

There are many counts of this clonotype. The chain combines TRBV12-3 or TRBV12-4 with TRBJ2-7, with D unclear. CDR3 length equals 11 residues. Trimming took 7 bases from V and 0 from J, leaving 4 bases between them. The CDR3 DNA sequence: TGTGCCAGCACCATCTCCTACGAGCAGTACTTC. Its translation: CASTISYEQYF.

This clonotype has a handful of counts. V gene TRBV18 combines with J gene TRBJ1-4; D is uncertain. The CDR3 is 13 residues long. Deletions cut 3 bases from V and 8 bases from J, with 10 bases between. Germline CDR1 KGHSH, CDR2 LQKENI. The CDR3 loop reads CASSPRVEEKLFF. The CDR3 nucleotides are TGTGCCAGCTCACCCCGGGTGGAAGAAAAACTGTTTTTT.

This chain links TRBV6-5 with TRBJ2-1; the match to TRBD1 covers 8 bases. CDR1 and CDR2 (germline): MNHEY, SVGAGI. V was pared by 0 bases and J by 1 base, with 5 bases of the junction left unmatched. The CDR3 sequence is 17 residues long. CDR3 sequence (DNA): TGTGCCAGCAGTTACTCGATATACAGGGGGTCCTACAATGAGCAGTTCTTC. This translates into CASSYSIYRGSYNEQFF.

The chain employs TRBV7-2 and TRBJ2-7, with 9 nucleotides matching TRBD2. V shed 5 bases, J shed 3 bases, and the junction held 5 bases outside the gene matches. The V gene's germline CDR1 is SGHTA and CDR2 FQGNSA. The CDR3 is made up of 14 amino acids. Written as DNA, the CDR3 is TGTGCCAGCAGCGCGACTAGCGGAATCTACGAGCAGTACTTC. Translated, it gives CASSATSGIYEQYF.

CDR3 DNA sequence: TGTGCCAGCTCACCAACCAGGACCGGGTCCGGTGAGCAGTTCTTC. It codes for CASSPTRTGSGEQFF. The chain couples TRBV18 to TRBJ2-1; D is ambiguous. The CDR3 extends over 15 amino acids. Per the germline V gene, CDR1 is KGHSH and CDR2 is LQKENI. V lost 2 bases and J 9 bases, leaving 17 bases between the germline ends.

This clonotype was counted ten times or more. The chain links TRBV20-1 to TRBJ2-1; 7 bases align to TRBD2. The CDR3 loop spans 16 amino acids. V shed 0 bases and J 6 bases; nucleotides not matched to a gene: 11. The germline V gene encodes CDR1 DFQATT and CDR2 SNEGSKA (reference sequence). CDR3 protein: CSARDGRAGDLNEQFF. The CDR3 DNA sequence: TGCAGTGCTAGAGATGGTAGGGCGGGGGACCTCAATGAGCAGTTCTTC.

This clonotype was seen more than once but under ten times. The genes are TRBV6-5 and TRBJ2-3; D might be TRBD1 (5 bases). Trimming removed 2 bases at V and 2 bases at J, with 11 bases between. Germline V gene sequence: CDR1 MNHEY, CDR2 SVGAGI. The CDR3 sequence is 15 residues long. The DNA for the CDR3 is TGTGCCAGCAGTTACAACAGGAAGTACACAGATACGCAGTATTTT. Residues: CASSYNRKYTDTQYF.

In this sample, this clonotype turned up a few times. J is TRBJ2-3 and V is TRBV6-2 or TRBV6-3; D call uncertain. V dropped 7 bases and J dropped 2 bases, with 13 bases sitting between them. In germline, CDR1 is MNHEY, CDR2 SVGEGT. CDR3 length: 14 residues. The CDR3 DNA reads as TGTGCCAGCAAACTACGGCAGACCACAGATACGCAGTATTTT. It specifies CASKLRQTTDTQYF.

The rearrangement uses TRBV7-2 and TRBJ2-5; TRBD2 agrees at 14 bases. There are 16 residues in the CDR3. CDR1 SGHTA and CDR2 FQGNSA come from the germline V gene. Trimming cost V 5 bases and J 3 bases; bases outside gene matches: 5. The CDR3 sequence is CASSAGLAGGKETQYF. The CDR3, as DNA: TGTGCCAGCAGCGCCGGACTAGCGGGGGGCAAAGAGACCCAGTACTTC.

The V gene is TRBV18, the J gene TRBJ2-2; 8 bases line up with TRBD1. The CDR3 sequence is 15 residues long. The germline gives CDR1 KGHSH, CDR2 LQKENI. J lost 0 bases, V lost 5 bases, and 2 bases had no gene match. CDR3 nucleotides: TGTGCCAGCTCAGGACAGGGCCCGAACACCGGGGAGCTGTTTTTT. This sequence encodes CASSGQGPNTGELFF. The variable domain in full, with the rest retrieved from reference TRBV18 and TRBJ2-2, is NAGVMQNPRHLVRRRGQEARLRCSPMKGHSHVYWYRQLPEEGLKFMVYLQKENIIDESGMPKERFSAEFPKEGPSILRIQQVVRGDSAAYFCASSGQGPNTGELFFGEGSRLTVL.

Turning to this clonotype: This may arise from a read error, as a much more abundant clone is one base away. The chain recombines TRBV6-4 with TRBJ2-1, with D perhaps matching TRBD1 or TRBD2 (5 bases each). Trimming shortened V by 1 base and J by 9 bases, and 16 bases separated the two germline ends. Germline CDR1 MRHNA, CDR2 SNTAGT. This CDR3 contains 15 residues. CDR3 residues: CASSDLGRGHIEQFF. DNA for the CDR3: TGTGCCAGCAGTGACTTGGGGCGCGGGCACATTGAGCAGTTCTTC.

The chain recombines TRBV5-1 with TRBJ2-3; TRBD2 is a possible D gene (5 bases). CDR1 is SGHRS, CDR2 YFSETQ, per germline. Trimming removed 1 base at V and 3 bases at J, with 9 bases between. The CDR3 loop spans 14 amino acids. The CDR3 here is CASSLLLETDTQYF. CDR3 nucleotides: TGCGCCAGCAGCTTGCTACTAGAAACAGATACGCAGTATTTT.

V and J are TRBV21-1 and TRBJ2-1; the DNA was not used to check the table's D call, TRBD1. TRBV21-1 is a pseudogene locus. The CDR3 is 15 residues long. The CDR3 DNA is TGTGCCAGCAGCGCACCCCCGGACAGGGCGGACGAGCAGTTCTTC. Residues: CASSAPPDRADEQFF.

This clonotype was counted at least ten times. This CDR3 is CASSPEGERTTDTQYF. The CDR3 region has the DNA TGTGCCAGCAGCCCAGAGGGTGAGCGGACCACAGATACGCAGTATTTT. The chain uses TRBV12-3 or TRBV12-4 and TRBJ2-3; tentatively, D is TRBD2 (5 bases). The V end was cut by 6 bases, the J end by 2 bases, with 18 bases between. This CDR3 has 16 residues.

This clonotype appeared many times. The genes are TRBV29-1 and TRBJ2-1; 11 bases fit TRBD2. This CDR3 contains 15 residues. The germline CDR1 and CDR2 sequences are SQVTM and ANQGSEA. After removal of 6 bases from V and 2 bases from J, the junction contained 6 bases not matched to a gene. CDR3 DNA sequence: TGCAGCGTCCCTAGCGGGGGGATCCCCTACAATGAGCAGTTCTTC. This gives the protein CSVPSGGIPYNEQFF.

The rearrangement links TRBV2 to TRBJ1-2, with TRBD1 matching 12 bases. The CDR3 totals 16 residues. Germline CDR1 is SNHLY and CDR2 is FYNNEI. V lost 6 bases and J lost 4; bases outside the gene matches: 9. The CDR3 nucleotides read TGTGCCAGCAGAGCCAGGGACAGGGGGCGAAGCTATGGCTACACCTTC. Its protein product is CASRARDRGRSYGYTF. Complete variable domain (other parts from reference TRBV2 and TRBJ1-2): EPEVTQTPSHQVTQMGQEVILRCVPISNHLYFYWYRQILGQKVEFLVSFYNNEISEKSEIFDDQFSVERPDGSNFTLKIRSTKLEDSAMYFCASRARDRGRSYGYTFGSGTRLTVV.

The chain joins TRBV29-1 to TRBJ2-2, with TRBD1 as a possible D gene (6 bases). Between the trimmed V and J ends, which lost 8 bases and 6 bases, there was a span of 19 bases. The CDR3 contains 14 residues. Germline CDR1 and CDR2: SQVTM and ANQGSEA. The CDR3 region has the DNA TGCAGCCAGGGGCGGAGTGGTGTGGCCGGGGAGCTGTTTTTT. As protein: CSQGRSGVAGELFF.

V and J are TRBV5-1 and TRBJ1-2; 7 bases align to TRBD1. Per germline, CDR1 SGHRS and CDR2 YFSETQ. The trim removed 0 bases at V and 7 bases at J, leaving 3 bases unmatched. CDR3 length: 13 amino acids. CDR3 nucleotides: TGCGCCAGCAGCTTGGAACAGGGGATTGGCTACACCTTC. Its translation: CASSLEQGIGYTF.

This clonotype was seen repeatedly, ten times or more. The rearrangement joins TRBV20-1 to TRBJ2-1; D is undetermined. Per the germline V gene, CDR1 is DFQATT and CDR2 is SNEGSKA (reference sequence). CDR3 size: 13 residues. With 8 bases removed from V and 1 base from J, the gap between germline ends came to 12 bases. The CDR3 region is CSCPDRSYNEQFF. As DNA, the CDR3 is TGCAGTTGCCCCGATAGGTCCTACAATGAGCAGTTCTTC.